This section outlines one TCR beta chain sequence together with its context. What it binds is not known. A clone one base away is much larger, so this may be a read error. The CDR3 is 14 amino acids. Germline V CDR1 and CDR2: MNHEY, SVGAGI. Trimming stripped 1 base from V and 4 bases from J, with 10 bases between. The sample belongs to a study of blood T cells in healthy people across ages. Study-wide findings and caveats: Investigators viewed diversity estimates from one million T cells as underestimates, the study reported.

Using a J-beta primer mix together with a sample-barcoded 5' primer, a second PCR was run for roughly 6 to 11 cycles. TCRdb called the 5' RACE reads again in MiXCR, with one record for every CDR3 protein. Of about 930,000 distinct CDR3 sequences in the sample, around 29% are singletons; the top ten hold around 9.6%. This sample was also put to use in a study of T cells of mothers and their children. As reported in that work: At a rate of roughly 1.5 ug per 15 ul, cDNA synthesis received all of the extracted RNA. In both related and unrelated pairs, TCR recombination output is shaped similarly by thymic selection. Normalized overlap was always slightly, never significantly, higher in related than unrelated mother-child pairs.

The V gene is TRBV6-5, the J gene TRBJ2-5, with a weak D call TRBD1 (5 bases). The clonotype comes from a woman in her forties in good health. Sequencing used blood. The CDR3 protein is CASSYLYRGETQYF. The CDR3 DNA reads as TGTGCCAGCAGTTACTTGTATAGGGGAGAGACCCAGTACTTC.